The present T cell receptor (beta chain) was sequenced within a study of blood T cell repertoires in COVID-19. Repertoires were generated with immunoSEQ multiplex PCR, while TCRdb's copy carries only in-frame clones and drops some. The table records about 400,000 clones, roughly 87% of them present only once. The CDR3 loop spans 13 amino acids. The germline CDR1 and CDR2 sequences are SGHNT and YYREEE (reference sequence). Trimming took off 1 base at V and 1 base at J, with 6 bases between the two ends. Sequencing was performed on PBMCs or T cells enriched from blood (not recorded which). The TCR comes from a woman aged 18-30 years with acute COVID-19. This rearrangement joins TRBV5-4 to TRBJ2-7; D might be TRBD1 (5 bases). DNA of the CDR3: TGTGCCAGCAGCTTGACAGGATCCTACGAGCAGTACTTC. Amino acid sequence: CASSLTGSYEQYF.